This T cell receptor beta chain was sequenced for a study of cytomegalovirus exposure and HLA in healthy donors. Both 60 Vbeta primers and 13 Jbeta primers went into the PCR. Sequencing was performed with immunoSEQ multiplex PCR; in TCRdb, only in-frame clones are kept and a portion is missing. The data show nearly 200,000 clones, about 77% seen once. Germline V gene lookup returns CDR1 SQVTM and CDR2 ANQGSEA. The CDR3 is 12 residues long. V was trimmed by 5 bases and J by 7 bases, leaving 14 bases between them. V and J are TRBV29-1 and TRBJ1-2; perhaps TRBD1 as D (6 bases). This receptor was obtained from a woman under 40 in good health and CMV-seropositive. Specimen: PBMCs. The CDR3 DNA sequence: TGCAGCGTTTTTGAGGGGGTAGGTGGCTACACCTTC. Translated, it gives CSVFEGVGGYTF. The full variable domain, completed using reference TRBV29-1 and TRBJ1-2, is SAVISQKPSRDICQRGTSLTIQCQVDSQVTMMFWYRQQPGQSLTLIATANQGSEATYESGFVIDKFPISRPNLTFSTLTVSNMSPEDSSIYLCSVFEGVGGYTFGSGTRLTVV.